This T cell receptor beta chain is drawn from a study of CD8 T cells in ankylosing spondylitis. In this sample, this clonotype turned up many times. Antigen: not known. Construction of TCR beta libraries was performed using quantitative 5'-RACE with molecular barcodes. TCRdb reprocessed the 5' RACE reads via MiXCR and lists one record per CDR3 protein. The data show tens of thousands of distinct CDR3 sequences, with roughly 7.9% seen just once and more than 25% held by the top ten. V dropped 2 bases and J dropped 4 bases, with 11 bases sitting between them. The CDR3 has 15 amino acids. In germline, CDR1 is MNHEY, CDR2 SVGEGT. General observations from the study: The authors reported significant enrichment of disease-linked clones in matched ankylosing spondylitis synovial fluid.

This clonotype originated in a male donor with ankylosing spondylitis or in good health (not recorded which). This chain connects TRBV6-2 or TRBV6-3 to TRBJ1-4; D might be TRBD1 (6 bases). Sequenced input: blood. CDR3 amino acids: CASSYGGWSNEKLFF. In DNA form, the CDR3 reads TGTGCCAGCAGTTACGGGGGCTGGAGTAATGAAAAACTGTTTTTT.